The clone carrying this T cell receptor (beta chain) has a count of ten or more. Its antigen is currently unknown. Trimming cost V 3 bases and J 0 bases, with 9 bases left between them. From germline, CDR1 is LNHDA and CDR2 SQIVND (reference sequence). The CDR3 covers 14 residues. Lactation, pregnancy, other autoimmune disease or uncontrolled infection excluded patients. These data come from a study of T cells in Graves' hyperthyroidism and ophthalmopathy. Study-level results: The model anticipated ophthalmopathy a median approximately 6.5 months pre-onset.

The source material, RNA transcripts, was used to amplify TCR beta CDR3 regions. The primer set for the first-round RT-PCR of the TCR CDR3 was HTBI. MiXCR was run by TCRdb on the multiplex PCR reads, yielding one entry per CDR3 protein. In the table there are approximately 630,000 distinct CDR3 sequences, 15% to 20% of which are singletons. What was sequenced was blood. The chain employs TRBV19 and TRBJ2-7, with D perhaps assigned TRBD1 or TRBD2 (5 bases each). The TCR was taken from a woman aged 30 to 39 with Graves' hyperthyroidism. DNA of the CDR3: TGTGCCAGTAGTATTGGTGGGGGCTCCTACGAGCAGTACTTC. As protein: CASSIGGGSYEQYF.